These 20 T cell receptor beta chains came from one sample sequenced in a study of OX40 agonist ivuxolimab in advanced cancers. TCRdb keeps only in-frame clones here, not all; method: immunoSEQ multiplex PCR. This sample has tens of thousands of clones, with approximately 90% found just once. Here the sequenced sample was CD4+ or CD8+ T cells sorted from blood, taken in a trial of the OX40 agonist ivuxolimab. Receptor source: an adult with an advanced solid tumor such as melanoma, head and neck, liver or kidney cancer.

V usage is TRBV11-3 and J usage is TRBJ2-7; 13 nucleotides line up with TRBD2. Trimming took 1 base from V and 2 from J; bases not matched to a gene: 5. This CDR3 comprises 17 residues. Germline lookup yields CDR1 SGHNT and CDR2 YENEEA. The DNA of the CDR3 is TGTGCCAGCAGCTTAGGGTCACTAGCGGGAGGGCCCTACGAGCAGTACTTC. It encodes CASSLGSLAGGPYEQYF.

The rearrangement uses TRBV19 and TRBJ2-1; 9 bases map to TRBD1. Germline assignment: CDR1 LNHDA and CDR2 SQIVND (reference sequence). The V gene end was trimmed by 4 bases and the J gene end by 9 bases; junction bases not matched to a gene: 10. The CDR3 covers 15 residues. The chain's CDR3 is CASSTAQGALSEQFF. The DNA for the CDR3 is TGTGCCAGTAGTACGGCACAGGGGGCCCTGTCTGAGCAGTTCTTC.

The chain is built from TRBV6-5 and TRBJ1-2, with D perhaps matching TRBD1 (6 bases). Germline values: CDR1 MNHEY, CDR2 SVGAGI. This CDR3 has 13 amino acids. Trimming left V 6 bases short and J 4 bases short, with 12 bases between. The DNA for the CDR3 is TGTGCCAGCAGCTTGGGACAATTCTATGGCTACACCTTC. Translating gives CASSLGQFYGYTF.

The gene calls are TRBV19 and TRBJ2-1, with D possibly being TRBD1 (5 bases). Germline V gene lookup returns CDR1 LNHDA and CDR2 SQIVND (reference sequence). The ends were cut back, 4 bases at V and 8 bases at J, with 12 bases in the middle. The CDR3 contains 13 residues. The CDR3 loop is CASSKDSVDEQFF. The CDR3 nucleotides are TGTGCCAGTAGTAAAGACAGTGTAGATGAGCAGTTCTTC. Full variable domain (missing parts from reference TRBV19 and TRBJ2-1): DGGITQSPKYLFRKEGQNVTLSCEQNLNHDAMYWYRQDPGQGLRLIYYSQIVNDFQKGDIAEGYSVSREKKESFPLTVTSAQKNPTAFYLCASSKDSVDEQFFGPGTRLTVL.

The CDR3: CASSSGRGSSTDTQYF. The CDR3 coding sequence is TGTGCCAGCTCAAGCGGAAGGGGATCTAGCACAGATACGCAGTATTTT. The rearrangement links TRBV18 to TRBJ2-3; D tentatively reads TRBD1 or TRBD2 (5 bases each). Between the trimmed V and J ends, which lost 5 bases and 0 bases, there was a span of 15 bases. Germline CDR1 is KGHSH and CDR2 is LQKENI. This CDR3 region has 16 residues. Drawing the rest from reference TRBV18 and TRBJ2-3, the complete variable domain is NAGVMQNPRHLVRRRGQEARLRCSPMKGHSHVYWYRQLPEEGLKFMVYLQKENIIDESGMPKERFSAEFPKEGPSILRIQQVVRGDSAAYFCASSSGRGSSTDTQYFGPGTRLTVL.

The rearrangement links TRBV20-1 to TRBJ2-1; D is undetermined. V lost 3 bases and J 5 bases, leaving 5 bases between the germline ends. Germline loops: CDR1 DFQATT, CDR2 SNEGSKA (reference sequence). The CDR3 covers 11 residues. CDR3 nucleotides: TGCAGTGCTAGTATAGACAATGAGCAGTTCTTC. Its translation is CSASIDNEQFF.

This chain uses TRBV5-1 with TRBJ1-5; D unclear. CDR3 length: 11 residues. Per germline, CDR1 SGHRS and CDR2 YFSETQ. V was shortened by 4 bases and J by 9 bases, with 8 bases between the two germline ends. The CDR3 DNA is TGCGCCAGCAGCCGCAGGTGGCCCCAGCATTTT. Translation gives CASSRRWPQHF.

V gene TRBV12-5 combines with J gene TRBJ2-2, with 14 bases aligning to TRBD2. V was pared by 2 bases and J by 4 bases, with 3 bases of the junction left unmatched. The CDR3 length is 17 residues. Germline CDR1 reads LGHNT; CDR2 reads FRNRAP. CDR3: CASGLQTSGRATGELFF. CDR3 in DNA: TGTGCTAGTGGTTTGCAGACTAGCGGGAGGGCCACCGGGGAGCTGTTTTTT.

V usage is TRBV4-2 and J usage is TRBJ2-7; TRBD2 matches 13 bases. Per germline, CDR1 LGHNA and CDR2 YNFKEQ. Trimming took 2 bases from V and 2 from J; bases not matched to a gene: 3. The CDR3 loop spans 16 amino acids. DNA of the CDR3: TGTGCCAGCAGCCAATCGACTAGCGGGAGGCCCTACGAGCAGTACTTC. Amino acids: CASSQSTSGRPYEQYF.

This clone was seen just once. The chain employs TRBV2 and TRBJ2-3; 10 nucleotides align to TRBD2. CDR3 length: 15 residues. CDR1 is SNHLY, CDR2 FYNNEI, per germline. V trimming: 6 bases; J trimming: 3 bases; junction bases outside the gene matches: 6. This CDR3 is CASRASGSPTDTQYF. As DNA, the CDR3 is TGTGCCAGCAGGGCTAGCGGGAGTCCGACAGATACGCAGTATTTT.

DNA for the CDR3: TGTGCCAGCTCGGCCGGGGAAAACACTGAAGCTTTCTTT. Its translation is CASSAGENTEAFF. The genes are TRBV18 and TRBJ1-1; D gene ambiguous. Germline CDR1 and CDR2: KGHSH and LQKENI. CDR3 size: 13 residues. V was pared by 6 bases and J by 2 bases, with 10 bases between.

The V call is TRBV2, the J call TRBJ2-7, with D possibly called TRBD1 or TRBD2 (5 bases each). The CDR3 consists of 13 residues. The ends were cut back, 9 bases at V and 2 bases at J, with 14 bases in the middle. Germline V gene data show CDR1 as SNHLY and CDR2 as FYNNEI. CDR3 coding DNA: TGTGCCAGTCGGTTGGGGGTAACCTACGAGCAGTACTTC. Translated, it gives CASRLGVTYEQYF.

Written as DNA, the CDR3 is TGTGCCAGCAGCCAGGACAGGGTGGAGACCCAGTACTTC. It yields the protein CASSQDRVETQYF. This chain connects TRBV14 to TRBJ2-5; 8 bases fit TRBD1. CDR1 SGHDN and CDR2 FVKESK come from the germline V gene. Unmatched junction bases numbered 2, after V lost 3 bases and J lost 5 bases. CDR3 length: 13 amino acids.

The V gene is TRBV19, the J gene TRBJ1-4; TRBD1 agrees at 8 bases. CDR3 length: 15 amino acids. Germline V gene lookup returns CDR1 LNHDA and CDR2 SQIVND (reference sequence). Germline trimming cut 4 bases from V and 6 bases from J; bases unmatched to any gene: 7. CDR3 DNA: TGTGCCAGTAGTAGTCCAGGGGGCGCGGATGAAAAACTGTTTTTT. This gives the protein CASSSPGGADEKLFF.

J is TRBJ2-1 and V is TRBV27, with 13 nucleotides matching TRBD2. This CDR3 region has 17 residues. Trimming removed 5 bases from V and 6 bases from J; junction bases left unmatched: 10. Per the germline V gene, CDR1 is MNHEY and CDR2 is SMNVEV (reference sequence). CDR3: CASSPGSRLAGGNEQFF. CDR3 nucleotide sequence: TGTGCCAGCAGTCCGGGATCTAGACTAGCGGGAGGCAATGAGCAGTTCTTC.

This clone was observed once. DNA of the CDR3: TGTGCCAGCAGTTTATACAGCTTAGATACGCAGTATTTT. This encodes CASSLYSLDTQYF. The chain has TRBV27 and TRBJ2-3; D is unresolved. CDR1 MNHEY and CDR2 SMNVEV come from the germline V gene (reference sequence). The V end was cut by 1 base, the J end by 5 bases, with 7 bases between. CDR3 length: 13 amino acids.

CDR3 DNA: TGTGCCAGCAGTTTATTTGGGCGCAATCAGCCCCAGCATTTT. Translated, it gives CASSLFGRNQPQHF. This chain joins TRBV28 and TRBJ1-5; no firm D call. Per germline, CDR1 MDHEN and CDR2 SYDVKM. This CDR3 is 14 amino acids long. The V end lost 1 base, the J end lost 2 bases, and 6 bases lay between the germline ends.

The V and J genes are TRBV6-6 and TRBJ1-2, with 7 bases identical to TRBD1. Germline CDR1 is MNHNY and CDR2 is SVGAGI (reference sequence). V was pared by 6 bases and J by 1 base, with 8 bases of the junction left unmatched. The CDR3 extends over 15 amino acids. CDR3 in amino acids: CASSNRQGFNYGYTF. CDR3 in DNA: TGTGCCAGCAGCAATCGACAGGGCTTTAACTATGGCTACACCTTC.

The chain joins TRBV7-9 to TRBJ2-2; no clear D. V dropped 0 bases and J dropped 1 base, with 6 bases sitting between them. Germline CDR1 and CDR2: SEHNR and FQNEAQ (reference sequence). There are 15 residues in the CDR3. The CDR3 DNA reads as TGTGCCAGCAGCTTAGCGTTCAGGAACACCGGGGAGCTGTTTTTT. This encodes CASSLAFRNTGELFF.

The chain recombines TRBV5-1 with TRBJ2-5; a weak D match, TRBD1 (6 bases). CDR3 length: 14 residues. Germline CDR1 reads SGHRS; CDR2 reads YFSETQ. Trimming stripped 4 bases from V and 2 bases from J, with 12 bases between. CDR3 amino acids: CASSPGTSQETQYF. The CDR3 DNA is TGCGCCAGCAGCCCGGGGACAAGTCAAGAGACCCAGTACTTC.